This note documents a single T cell receptor (beta chain) sequence. Antigen unknown. Trimming shortened V by 9 bases and J by 2 bases, and 8 bases separated the two germline ends. Germline V CDR1 and CDR2: SNHLY, FYNNEI. CDR3 length equals 13 residues. The data belong to a study of blood T cells in healthy people across ages. Study results and caveats: In older individuals, TCR beta diversity per million T cells was lower, falling roughly linearly with age.

A sample-barcoded 5' primer and a J-beta primer mix were used in a second PCR of about 6 to 11 cycles. One entry per CDR3 protein results from TCRdb running MiXCR on the 5' RACE reads. The table lists about 540,000 distinct CDR3 sequences, 24% of them singletons, with roughly 10% in the top ten. The same sample was also studied in work on T cells of mothers and their children. According to that study: Sequencing returned over 9 million TCR beta CDR3 reads per mother and roughly 3.1 million per child.

The source is a boy under 18 in good health. The rearrangement uses TRBV2 and TRBJ2-6; D remains unclear. Sequenced: blood. The CDR3 reads CARVLPGANVLTF. CDR3 coding DNA: TGTGCCAGAGTCTTACCTGGGGCCAACGTCCTGACTTTC.